This record covers a single T cell receptor (beta chain). This entry belongs to a study of OX40 agonist ivuxolimab in advanced cancers. Study as a whole: One hepatocellular carcinoma and a couple of cutaneous melanoma patients partially responded.

Germline loops: CDR1 MNHNS, CDR2 SASEGT. The CDR3 spans 11 residues. Trimming left V 7 bases short and J 6 bases short, with 10 bases between. Profiling relied on immunoSEQ multiplex PCR, and the TCRdb table lists in-frame clones only, not all of them. The sample includes 87,000 or so clones, around 85% of them seen just once. Sequenced here: CD4+ or CD8+ T cells sorted from blood, sampled in a trial of the OX40 agonist ivuxolimab. The receptor was isolated from an adult with an advanced solid tumor such as melanoma, head and neck, liver or kidney cancer. The chain carries TRBV6-1 and TRBJ2-7, with D perhaps matching TRBD2 (6 bases). The CDR3 sequence is CASTSEFEQYF. DNA of the CDR3: TGTGCCAGCACTAGCGAGTTCGAGCAGTACTTC.